This T cell receptor beta chain was captured in a study of blood T cell repertoires in COVID-19. Background on the study: Italy, Spain and the United States were the sources of the convalescent and acute COVID-19 samples. PBMCs, B-cell-depleted T cells, or T cells provided the cDNA or gDNA that made up the material.

In the authors' workflow: Cell counts per sample came from amplifying reference gene primers. TCRdb's table, derived via immunoSEQ multiplex PCR, lists solely in-frame clones and lacks some. V and J calls and clone size come straight from that table; D and trimming were deduced from the DNA. This table holds about 230,000 clones, around 85% found once. Across about 22 US areas, participants ranged in age from about 18 to 100 years. Germline CDR1 MRHNA, CDR2 SNTAGT. Trimming removed 4 bases from V and 9 bases from J, with 13 bases in between. The CDR3 loop spans 14 amino acids. The sequence derives from a woman aged 45 to 65 in a cohort exposed to, infected with or recovered from COVID-19 (not recorded which). V and J are TRBV6-4 and TRBJ1-6; D gene ambiguous. The source material was PBMCs or T cells enriched from blood (not recorded which). In DNA form, the CDR3 reads TGTGCCAGCAGTGTTGTGCCTGAGGGTTCACCCCTCCACTTT. Translation: CASSVVPEGSPLHF.